Following are 25 T cell receptor beta chains from one sample sequenced in a study of cytomegalovirus exposure and HLA in healthy donors. In the PCR, 60 Vbeta and 13 Jbeta primers were used. TCRdb's copy holds only in-frame clones and misses some; the assay was immunoSEQ multiplex PCR. The sample yields 150,000 or so clones, roughly 85% seen once. Sequencing used PBMCs. These receptors were collected from a man aged 18 to 29 in good health and CMV-seropositive.

The V and J genes are TRBV18 and TRBJ1-3; D gene unclear. This CDR3 spans 16 amino acids. Trimming removed 0 bases at V and 4 bases at J, with 13 bases between. CDR1 is KGHSH, CDR2 LQKENI, per germline. The CDR3 nucleotides read TGTGCCAGCTCACCACCGGTACCTAAGTCGGGAAACACCATATATTTT. Translation: CASSPPVPKSGNTIYF.

As regards this clone: Other DNA sequences in this sample translate to the same CDR3. Here the CDR3 DNA reads TGTGCCAGCAGCTTAGCGGGGGGACTAGAGACCCAGTACTTC. Protein product: CASSLAGGLETQYF. The V call is TRBV7-2, the J call TRBJ2-5; D might be TRBD2 (6 bases). Germline-derived CDR1 and CDR2 are SGHTA and FQGNSA. The V end lost 0 bases, the J end lost 4 bases, and 9 bases lay between the germline ends. This CDR3 has 14 residues. Together with reference TRBV7-2 and TRBJ2-5, the CDR3 gives the full variable domain: GAGVSQSPSNKVTEKGKDVELRCDPISGHTALYWYRQSLGQGLEFLIYFQGNSAPDKSGLPSDRFSAERTGGSVSTLTIQRTQQEDSAVYLCASSLAGGLETQYFGPGTRLLVL.

V is TRBV6-4 and J is TRBJ2-3, with TRBD2 as a possible D gene (7 bases). Trimming took 3 bases from V and 5 from J, leaving 15 bases between them. This CDR3 has 15 residues. Per germline, CDR1 MRHNA and CDR2 SNTAGT. The CDR3 is CASSEGPGGQDTQYF. The CDR3 nucleotides read TGTGCCAGCAGTGAGGGGCCGGGGGGCCAAGATACGCAGTATTTT.

The V gene is TRBV7-2, the J gene TRBJ2-2; 9 bases are a match to TRBD2. Per the germline V gene, CDR1 is SGHTA and CDR2 is FQGNSA. This CDR3 has 16 residues. Germline trimming cut 2 bases from V and 6 bases from J; bases unmatched to any gene: 7. The CDR3 sequence: CASSLWGGGAPGELFF. CDR3 nucleotides: TGTGCCAGCAGCTTATGGGGCGGGGGGGCCCCCGGGGAGCTGTTTTTT. Together with reference TRBV7-2 and TRBJ2-2, the CDR3 gives the full variable domain: GAGVSQSPSNKVTEKGKDVELRCDPISGHTALYWYRQSLGQGLEFLIYFQGNSAPDKSGLPSDRFSAERTGGSVSTLTIQRTQQEDSAVYLCASSLWGGGAPGELFFGEGSRLTVL.

V is TRBV7-9 and J is TRBJ2-7; 9 nucleotides line up with TRBD1. Germline CDR1 reads SEHNR; CDR2 reads FQNEAQ (reference sequence). J was trimmed by 7 bases and V by 0 bases; bases with no gene match: 4. The CDR3 length is 14 residues. The CDR3 sequence: CASSLAYRGQEQYF. DNA for the CDR3: TGTGCCAGCAGCTTAGCCTACAGGGGGCAAGAGCAGTACTTC.

V usage is TRBV11-3 and J usage is TRBJ2-5, with D perhaps matching TRBD2 (5 bases). CDR3 length: 13 amino acids. Germline-derived CDR1 and CDR2 are SGHNT and YENEEA. The V and J ends lost 4 bases and 4 bases respectively, with 10 bases between them. The CDR3 region has the DNA TGTGCCAGCAGCTCCCGAGGGTCAGAGACCCAGTACTTC. Translation gives CASSSRGSETQYF.

There are a few counts of this clone. The chain recombines TRBV4-1 with TRBJ2-3; TRBD2 might be the D (5 bases). CDR1 MGHRA and CDR2 YSYEKL come from the germline V gene. This CDR3 is built from 16 residues. Trimming cost V 3 bases and J 2 bases, with 15 bases left between them. The CDR3 DNA follows: TGCGCCAGCAGCCACCGGACGGGGTCAGACACAGATACGCAGTATTTT. Translated, it gives CASSHRTGSDTDTQYF.

The chain couples TRBV6-5 to TRBJ1-3; D is ambiguous. There are 16 residues in the CDR3. CDR1 and CDR2 from the germline V gene are MNHEY and SVGAGI. The V end was cut by 0 bases, the J end by 0 bases, with 9 bases between. CDR3 nucleotides: TGTGCCAGCAGTTACTCCAGCAGGCCCTCTGGAAACACCATATATTTT. Amino acids: CASSYSSRPSGNTIYF.

V gene TRBV5-4 combines with J gene TRBJ2-5; 9 positions agree with TRBD2. The CDR3 spans 16 residues. V gave up 0 bases and J gave up 5 bases; unmatched junction bases: 8. The germline gives CDR1 SGHNT, CDR2 YYREEE (reference sequence). CDR3 protein: CASSLGGGGAGETQYF. CDR3 in DNA: TGTGCCAGCAGCTTGGGGGGCGGGGGGGCAGGGGAGACCCAGTACTTC.

The V gene is TRBV9, the J gene TRBJ2-5, with D perhaps matching TRBD2 (6 bases). The V end lost 0 bases, the J end lost 2 bases, and 8 bases lay between the germline ends. The germline V gene has CDR1 SGDLS and CDR2 YYNGEE. CDR3 length equals 14 residues. The CDR3 DNA follows: TGTGCCAGCAGCGTAGGACTAGGACAAGAGACCCAGTACTTC. It codes for CASSVGLGQETQYF.

V usage is TRBV13 and J usage is TRBJ2-4, with 7 bases fitting TRBD1. CDR1 PRHDT and CDR2 FYEKMQ come from the germline V gene (reference sequence). CDR3 length: 12 residues. Trimming removed 9 bases from V and 12 bases from J; junction bases left unmatched: 11. In DNA, the CDR3 is TGTGCCAGTGGCCTTAGAAGGGACAGTCAGTACTTC. This encodes CASGLRRDSQYF.

This clone was seen just once. At one boundary the junction diverges from the germline segment, which might be a read error. This sequence joins TRBV19 and TRBJ2-5; tentatively, D is TRBD2 (7 bases). Germline CDR1 reads LNHDA; CDR2 reads SQIVND (reference sequence). The CDR3 covers 15 residues. The CDR3 protein is CASSVEGGPVETQYF. The CDR3 DNA reads as TGTGCCAGTAGTGTAGAGGGGGGGCCAGTGGAGACCCAGTACTTC.

In DNA form, the CDR3 reads TGTGCCAGCAGCCAAGATAGGGTCGGGGGTCTCGGGGCAGATACGCAGTATTTT. It yields the protein CASSQDRVGGLGADTQYF. The rearrangement uses TRBV14 and TRBJ2-3; D might be TRBD2 (6 bases). The V gene lost 0 bases and the J gene lost 4 bases, with 20 bases spanning the gap. This CDR3 comprises 18 residues. Per the germline V gene, CDR1 is SGHDN and CDR2 is FVKESK.

This sequence joins TRBV11-2 and TRBJ1-5, with a tentative D call TRBD1 (6 bases). Germline CDR1 and CDR2: SGHAT and FQNNGV. This CDR3 has 14 amino acids. Trimming took off 5 bases at V and 3 bases at J, with 11 bases between the two ends. Here the CDR3 reads CASSPDRHNQPQHF. The CDR3 DNA is TGTGCCAGCAGCCCGGACAGACACAATCAGCCCCAGCATTTT.

The chain has TRBV19 and TRBJ1-1; D not resolved. With 4 bases removed from V and 1 base from J, the gap between germline ends came to 13 bases. The germline V gene encodes CDR1 LNHDA and CDR2 SQIVND (reference sequence). The CDR3 runs to 15 residues. CDR3 residues: CASSTRIGGNTEAFF. The DNA of the CDR3 is TGTGCCAGTAGTACACGGATTGGAGGGAACACTGAAGCTTTCTTT.

This rearrangement joins TRBV4-3 to TRBJ1-5; D gene ambiguous. This CDR3 is 14 amino acids long. The germline CDR1 and CDR2 sequences are LGHNA and YSLEER. V was clipped by 4 bases and J by 2 bases, with 9 bases between them. As DNA, the CDR3 is TGCGCCAGCAGCCCAGAGGGAGGCAATCAGCCCCAGCATTTT. It translates to CASSPEGGNQPQHF.

The V and J genes are TRBV18 and TRBJ2-5, with 10 bases matching TRBD2. The CDR3 is 16 amino acids. Germline V CDR1 and CDR2: KGHSH, LQKENI. J lost 7 bases, V lost 3 bases, and 11 bases had no gene match. CDR3 coding DNA: TGTGCCAGCTCACCGGCGCCGAGCGGGGGGGACGGGACCCAGTACTTC. Protein sequence: CASSPAPSGGDGTQYF.

The rearrangement joins TRBV7-2 to TRBJ1-1; D is perhaps TRBD1 (5 bases). Trimming stripped 7 bases from V and 4 bases from J, with 13 bases between. This CDR3 is built from 13 residues. CDR1 and CDR2 (germline): SGHTA, FQGNSA. This chain's CDR3 is CASTPTGGTEAFF. CDR3 coding DNA: TGTGCCAGCACCCCAACCGGGGGCACTGAAGCTTTCTTT.

This clone was counted a few times. This sequence joins TRBV6-4 and TRBJ2-2; D gene uncertain. This CDR3 has 14 amino acids. Per germline, CDR1 MRHNA and CDR2 SNTAGT. V was cut by 4 bases and J by 3 bases, with 9 bases left in between. CDR3 amino acids: CASSVHPDTGELFF. The CDR3 bases are TGTGCCAGCAGTGTCCATCCAGACACCGGGGAGCTGTTTTTT.

The chain recombines TRBV29-1 with TRBJ1-2; 8 nucleotides line up with TRBD1. Germline V gene lookup returns CDR1 SQVTM and CDR2 ANQGSEA. The CDR3 is made up of 15 amino acids. After removal of 6 bases from V and 1 base from J, the junction contained 10 bases not matched to a gene. The CDR3 reads CSVVMTGALNYGYTF. The CDR3, as DNA: TGCAGCGTGGTAATGACAGGGGCCCTTAACTATGGCTACACCTTC.

The CDR3: CASSAEGVAETQYF. The DNA of the CDR3 is TGTGCCAGCAGTGCAGAGGGGGTGGCAGAGACCCAGTACTTC. V usage is TRBV5-4 and J usage is TRBJ2-5; TRBD1 is a possible D gene (6 bases). The CDR3 runs to 14 residues. Trimming took off 5 bases at V and 4 bases at J, with 15 bases between the two ends. Germline V gene data show CDR1 as SGHNT and CDR2 as YYREEE (reference sequence).

The chain carries TRBV12-5 and TRBJ2-5; D is undetermined. V lost 6 bases, J lost 5 bases, and 7 bases lay in between. This CDR3 comprises 11 residues. Looked up from germline, CDR1 is LGHNT and CDR2 is FRNRAP. In DNA, the CDR3 is TGTGCTAGTGGCCAGAGGGAGACCCAGTACTTC. It translates to CASGQRETQYF.

The rearrangement joins TRBV5-4 to TRBJ2-5; TRBD2 might be the D (6 bases). The germline V gene has CDR1 SGHNT and CDR2 YYREEE (reference sequence). Trimming took off 0 bases at V and 2 bases at J, with 17 bases between the two ends. This CDR3 spans 17 amino acids. This chain's CDR3 is CASSLEGLGLPQETQYF. Here the CDR3 DNA reads TGTGCCAGCAGCTTGGAAGGTTTAGGACTACCACAAGAGACCCAGTACTTC.

This chain links TRBV15 with TRBJ1-6; 12 positions match TRBD1. CDR3 length: 15 residues. V trimming: 4 bases; J trimming: 9 bases; junction bases outside the gene matches: 4. Germline V gene sequence: CDR1 LNHNV, CDR2 YYDKDF (reference sequence). CDR3 sequence (DNA): TGTGCCACCAGCAACCGGGACAGGGGGCCTTCACCCCTCCACTTT. Protein: CATSNRDRGPSPLHF.

The rearrangement links TRBV5-1 to TRBJ2-2; TRBD2 matches at 8 bases. This CDR3 comprises 16 residues. Germline V gene data show CDR1 as SGHRS and CDR2 as YFSETQ. V gave up 7 bases and J gave up 3 bases; unmatched junction bases: 11. This chain's CDR3 is CASELGGGEDTGELFF. The CDR3 coding sequence is TGCGCCAGCGAGCTCGGGGGGGGAGAGGACACCGGGGAGCTGTTTTTT.